These 8 T cell receptor beta chains share one sample of origin, sequenced in a study of cytomegalovirus exposure and HLA in healthy donors. Vbeta (60) and Jbeta (13) primers were used in the PCR. The method was immunoSEQ multiplex PCR; TCRdb's version includes in-frame clones alone and lacks a portion of them. This table has roughly 130,000 clones, 80% appearing once. Sequenced sample: PBMCs. These receptors were obtained from a male donor in good health and CMV-seronegative.

The V gene is TRBV4-2, the J gene TRBJ1-3; D call uncertain. The V and J ends lost 2 bases and 0 bases respectively, with 5 bases between them. Per germline, CDR1 LGHNA and CDR2 YNFKEQ. CDR3 size: 14 residues. DNA of the CDR3: TGTGCCAGCAGCCAATATAACTCTGGAAACACCATATATTTT. Protein product: CASSQYNSGNTIYF.

CDR3 sequence: CASGSRAGPYEQYF. CDR3 DNA: TGTGCCAGCGGTTCCAGGGCTGGGCCCTACGAGCAGTACTTC. V is TRBV5-5 and J is TRBJ2-7, with a tentative D call TRBD1 (5 bases). Germline CDR1 is SGHKS and CDR2 is YYEKEE (reference sequence). The V end lost 7 bases, the J end lost 2 bases, and 16 bases lay between the germline ends. The CDR3 consists of 14 residues.

This clone was found once. The rearrangement joins TRBV28 to TRBJ2-2; 8 nucleotides align to TRBD2. The CDR3 spans 16 residues. Per the germline V gene, CDR1 is MDHEN and CDR2 is SYDVKM. With 5 bases clipped from V and 1 base from J, the junction kept 6 bases outside the gene matches. The CDR3 is CASSPTGTRNTGELFF. The CDR3 coding sequence is TGTGCCAGCAGTCCGACTGGGACTAGGAACACCGGGGAGCTGTTTTTT.

The sample holds a few counts of this clone. The chain employs TRBV7-2 and TRBJ2-7, with D possibly TRBD1 on 7 matching bases. The germline V and J ends were trimmed by 0 bases and 0 bases, with 21 bases remaining between them. The CDR3 has 19 amino acids. CDR1 and CDR2 (germline): SGHTA, FQGNSA. The CDR3: CASSLAQQGRGGGSYEQYF. For the CDR3, the DNA is TGTGCCAGCAGCTTAGCCCAACAGGGGAGAGGAGGGGGCTCCTACGAGCAGTACTTC.

As to this clone: An end of the junction differs from the germline gene, which may be a read error. The rearrangement uses TRBV5-6 and TRBJ1-6; a possible D gene is TRBD1 (6 bases). The germline V gene has CDR1 SGHDT and CDR2 YYEEEE. This CDR3 has 16 residues. The CDR3: CASTLSGTPYNSPLHF. The CDR3 region has the DNA TGTGCCAGCACCTTGAGCGGGACACCCTATAATTCACCCCTCCACTTT.

The J gene is TRBJ1-2, the V gene TRBV10-2, with 12 bases matching TRBD1. J lost 8 bases, V lost 2 bases, and 9 bases had no gene match. The CDR3 is made up of 16 amino acids. Germline-derived CDR1 and CDR2 are WSHSY and SAAADI. CDR3 in amino acids: CASSERLGQGAKGYTF. The CDR3 DNA reads as TGCGCCAGCAGTGAGCGCCTGGGACAGGGGGCGAAAGGCTACACCTTC.

This chain connects TRBV29-1 to TRBJ2-1; TRBD2 agrees at 13 bases. The CDR3 is 14 residues long. The germline V gene has CDR1 SQVTM and CDR2 ANQGSEA. V lost 5 bases and J lost 9; bases outside the gene matches: 7. CDR3 residues: CSVTSGRAAGEQFF. The CDR3 coding sequence is TGCAGCGTTACTAGCGGGAGGGCGGCGGGTGAGCAGTTCTTC.

The genes are TRBV9 and TRBJ2-1; tentative D call: TRBD2 (6 bases). Germline CDR1 SGDLS, CDR2 YYNGEE. The CDR3 length is 15 residues. Trimming shortened V by 8 bases and J by 4 bases, and 19 bases separated the two germline ends. Here the CDR3 DNA reads TGTGCCAGTACGCCGGGTAGCGGAGCTTACAATGAGCAGTTCTTC. Encoded protein: CASTPGSGAYNEQFF. The full variable domain, completed using reference TRBV9 and TRBJ2-1, is DSGVTQTPKHLITATGQRVTLRCSPRSGDLSVYWYQQSLDQGLQFLIQYYNGEERAKGNILERFSAQQFPDLHSELNLSSLELGDSALYFCASTPGSGAYNEQFFGPGTRLTVL.